The present entry profiles one T cell receptor (beta chain) with its context. The data stem from a study of blood T cell repertoires in COVID-19. Data came from immunoSEQ multiplex PCR; TCRdb stores just in-frame clones and leaves some out. The data contain 210,000 or so clones, around 82% of them singletons. The material sequenced was PBMCs or T cells enriched from blood (not recorded which). The TCR sequence derives from a woman between 50 and 59 years old who had been exposed to COVID-19.

The DNA for the CDR3 is TGTGCCAGCAGTAGGACAGGGTTTGTTGGCTACACCTTC. This gives the protein CASSRTGFVGYTF. The chain employs TRBV11-2 and TRBJ1-2; 8 bases map to TRBD1. There are 13 residues in the CDR3. Germline lookup yields CDR1 SGHAT and CDR2 FQNNGV. The ends lost 6 bases at V and 7 bases at J; junction bases unmatched: 7.